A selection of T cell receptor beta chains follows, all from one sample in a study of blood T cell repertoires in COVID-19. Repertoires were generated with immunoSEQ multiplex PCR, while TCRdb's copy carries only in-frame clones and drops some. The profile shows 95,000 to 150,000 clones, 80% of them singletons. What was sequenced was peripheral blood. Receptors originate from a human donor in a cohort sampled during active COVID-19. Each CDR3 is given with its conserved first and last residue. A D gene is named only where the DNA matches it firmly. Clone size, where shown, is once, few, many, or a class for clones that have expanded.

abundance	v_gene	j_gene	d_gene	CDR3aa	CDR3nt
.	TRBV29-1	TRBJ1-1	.	CSAGKQTNTEAFF	TGCAGCGCGGGTAAACAAACGAACACTGAAGCTTTCTTT
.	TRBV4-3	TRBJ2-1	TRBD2	CASSRGDKRGGNEQFF	TGCGCCAGCAGCCGCGGGGATAAGCGGGGGGGCAATGAGCAGTTCTTC
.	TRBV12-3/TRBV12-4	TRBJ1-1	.	CASRRTEGTEAFF	TGTGCCAGCAGACGGACAGAGGGGACTGAAGCTTTCTTT
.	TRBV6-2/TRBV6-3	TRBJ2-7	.	CASSYPTGIAYEQYF	TGTGCCAGCAGTTACCCGACAGGTATAGCCTACGAGCAGTACTTC
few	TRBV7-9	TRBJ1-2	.	CASSSTSWDSPKPNYGYTF	TGTGCCAGCAGCTCGACATCCTGGGACTCACCAAAACCTAACTATGGCTACACCTTC
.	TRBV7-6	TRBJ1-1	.	CASSPRGKNTEAFF	TGTGCCAGCAGCCCTAGGGGGAAGAACACTGAAGCTTTCTTT
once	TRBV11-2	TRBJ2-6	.	CASSLEGRAGANVLTF	TGTGCCAGCAGCTTAGAGGGCAGGGCTGGGGCCAACGTCCTGACTTTC
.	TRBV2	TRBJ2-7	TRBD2	CASSVGRRLAPEQYF	TGTGCCAGCAGTGTGGGCCGGAGACTAGCGCCCGAGCAGTACTTC
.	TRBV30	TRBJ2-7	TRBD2	CAWTGRVDEQYF	TGTGCCTGGACAGGGAGGGTCGACGAGCAGTACTTC
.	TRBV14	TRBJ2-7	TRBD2	CASSQDLAGGREQYF	TGTGCCAGCAGCCAAGATCTAGCGGGAGGGCGCGAGCAGTACTTC
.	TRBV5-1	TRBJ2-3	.	CASSLTGSTDTQYF	TGCGCCAGCAGCCTCACAGGGAGCACAGATACGCAGTATTTT
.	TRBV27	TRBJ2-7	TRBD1	CASSALSGTGSSYEQYF	TGTGCCAGCAGTGCCTTATCCGGGACAGGCAGCTCCTACGAGCAGTACTTC
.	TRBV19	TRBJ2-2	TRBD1	CASSIPSQGGTGTGELFF	TGTGCCAGTAGTATCCCCTCACAGGGGGGCACGGGCACCGGGGAGCTGTTTTTT
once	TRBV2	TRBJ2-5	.	CASSERGGKETQYF	TGTGCCAGCAGTGAAAGGGGGGGGAAAGAGACCCAGTACTTC
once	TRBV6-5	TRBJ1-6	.	CASSLDYQRRPLHF	TGTGCCAGCAGTTTAGACTATCAGCGTCGTCCCCTCCACTTT
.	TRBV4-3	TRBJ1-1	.	CASSQVTQGNTEAFF	TGCGCCAGCAGCCAAGTTACACAGGGGAACACTGAAGCTTTCTTT
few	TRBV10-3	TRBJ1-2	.	CAIRSSGLDGYTF	TGTGCCATCAGGTCCTCAGGGCTCGATGGCTACACCTTC
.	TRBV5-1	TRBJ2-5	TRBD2	CASSGSGTREETQYF	TGCGCCAGCAGCGGTAGCGGGACCCGCGAAGAGACCCAGTACTTC
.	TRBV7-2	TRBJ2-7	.	CASSPPRVGYEQYF	TGTGCCAGCAGCCCCCCCCGAGTTGGTTACGAGCAGTACTTC
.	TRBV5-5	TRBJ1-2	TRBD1	CASSPGTGNLYGYTF	TGTGCCAGCAGCCCCGGGACAGGGAATCTCTATGGCTACACCTTC
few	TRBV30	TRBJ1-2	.	CAWRRTDLSYGYTF	TGTGCCTGGAGACGGACAGACCTTAGCTATGGCTACACCTTC
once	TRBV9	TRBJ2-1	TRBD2	CASSVGGGQNEQFF	TGTGCCAGCAGCGTTGGGGGAGGGCAGAATGAGCAGTTCTTC
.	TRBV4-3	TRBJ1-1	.	CASSQWGREAFF	TGCGCCAGCAGCCAATGGGGCCGTGAAGCTTTCTTT
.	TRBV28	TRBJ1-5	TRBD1	CASTPGQGANQPQHF	TGTGCCAGCACCCCGGGACAGGGGGCTAACCAGCCCCAGCATTTT
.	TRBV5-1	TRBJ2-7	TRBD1	CASSVTRTGGGYEQYF	TGCGCCAGCAGCGTGACAAGGACAGGGGGAGGGTACGAGCAGTACTTC
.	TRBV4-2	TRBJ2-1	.	CASSQPPKSNEQFF	TGTGCCAGCAGCCAACCACCTAAGAGCAATGAGCAGTTCTTC
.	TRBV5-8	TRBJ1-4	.	CASSFRARQEKLFF	TGTGCCAGCAGCTTCCGGGCCCGACAGGAAAAACTGTTTTTT
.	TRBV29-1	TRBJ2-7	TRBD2	CSVEGLAGNTYEQYF	TGCAGCGTTGAAGGGCTAGCGGGAAACACCTACGAGCAGTACTTC
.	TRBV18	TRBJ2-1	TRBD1	CASSPPRDRGDYNEQFF	TGTGCCAGCTCACCGCCCCGGGACAGAGGGGACTACAATGAGCAGTTCTTC
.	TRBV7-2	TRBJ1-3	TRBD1	CASSYQGQASGNTIYF	TGTGCCAGCAGCTATCAGGGACAGGCCTCTGGAAACACCATATATTTT
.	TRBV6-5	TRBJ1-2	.	CASSKQDEYGYTF	TGTGCCAGTTCGAAACAGGACGAGTATGGCTACACCTTC
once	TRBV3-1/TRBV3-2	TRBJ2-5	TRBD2	CASSQQGRIAGGQETQYF	TGTGCCAGCAGCCAACAAGGCCGCATAGCGGGGGGCCAAGAGACCCAGTACTTC
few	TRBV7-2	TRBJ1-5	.	CASSYRQNQPQHF	TGTGCCAGCAGCTACAGACAGAATCAGCCCCAGCATTTT
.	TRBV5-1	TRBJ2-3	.	CASSLVVAPDTQYF	TGCGCCAGCAGCTTGGTGGTAGCCCCAGATACGCAGTATTTT
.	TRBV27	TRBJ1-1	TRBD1	CASSLTGQYIAFF	TGTGCCAGCAGCTTGACGGGACAGTATATAGCTTTCTTT
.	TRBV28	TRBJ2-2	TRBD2	CASILAGPNTGELFF	TGTGCCAGCATTTTAGCGGGCCCGAACACCGGGGAGCTGTTTTTT
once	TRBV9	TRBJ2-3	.	CASSTPGGGGSTDTQYF	TGTGCCAGCAGCACCCCGGGAGGAGGGGGAAGCACAGATACGCAGTATTTT
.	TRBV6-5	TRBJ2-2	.	CASSAGTANTGELFF	TGTGCCAGCAGCGCGGGGACAGCGAACACCGGGGAGCTGTTTTTT
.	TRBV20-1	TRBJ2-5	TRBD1	CSAGGTGGQTQYF	TGCAGTGCTGGTGGGACAGGGGGGCAGACCCAGTACTTC
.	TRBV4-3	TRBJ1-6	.	CASSLEFSQGNSPLHF	TGCGCCAGCAGCCTAGAATTCAGCCAGGGTAATTCACCCCTCCACTTT
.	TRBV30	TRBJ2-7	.	CAWSPRGTYEQYF	TGTGCCTGGAGTCCCCGGGGAACCTACGAGCAGTACTTC